Given below is one T cell receptor beta chain in context. What it recognizes is unknown. This record comes from a study of T cell responses to AZD1222 COVID-19 vaccine. Findings of the study overall: Most donors were white British, females outnumbered males, and clonal diversity was possibly underestimated. At baseline, seropositivity was found in only 5 to 7 AZD1222 recipients.

Repertoires were generated with immunoSEQ multiplex PCR, while TCRdb's copy carries only in-frame clones and drops some. Of 130,000 to 150,000 clones listed, 90% are singletons. CDR1 is SGHTA and CDR2 is FQGNSA in the germline V gene. The CDR3 sequence is 13 residues long. V lost 1 base, J lost 9 bases, and 10 bases lay in between. This chain joins TRBV7-2 and TRBJ2-4; D not certain. The receptor was derived from an adult in good health. The sequencing here drew on peripheral blood, taken on day 0 of AZD1222 vaccination. The CDR3 bases are TGTGCCAGCAGCTTAGTGTTTTCGAGCATTCAGTACTTC. Protein product: CASSLVFSSIQYF.